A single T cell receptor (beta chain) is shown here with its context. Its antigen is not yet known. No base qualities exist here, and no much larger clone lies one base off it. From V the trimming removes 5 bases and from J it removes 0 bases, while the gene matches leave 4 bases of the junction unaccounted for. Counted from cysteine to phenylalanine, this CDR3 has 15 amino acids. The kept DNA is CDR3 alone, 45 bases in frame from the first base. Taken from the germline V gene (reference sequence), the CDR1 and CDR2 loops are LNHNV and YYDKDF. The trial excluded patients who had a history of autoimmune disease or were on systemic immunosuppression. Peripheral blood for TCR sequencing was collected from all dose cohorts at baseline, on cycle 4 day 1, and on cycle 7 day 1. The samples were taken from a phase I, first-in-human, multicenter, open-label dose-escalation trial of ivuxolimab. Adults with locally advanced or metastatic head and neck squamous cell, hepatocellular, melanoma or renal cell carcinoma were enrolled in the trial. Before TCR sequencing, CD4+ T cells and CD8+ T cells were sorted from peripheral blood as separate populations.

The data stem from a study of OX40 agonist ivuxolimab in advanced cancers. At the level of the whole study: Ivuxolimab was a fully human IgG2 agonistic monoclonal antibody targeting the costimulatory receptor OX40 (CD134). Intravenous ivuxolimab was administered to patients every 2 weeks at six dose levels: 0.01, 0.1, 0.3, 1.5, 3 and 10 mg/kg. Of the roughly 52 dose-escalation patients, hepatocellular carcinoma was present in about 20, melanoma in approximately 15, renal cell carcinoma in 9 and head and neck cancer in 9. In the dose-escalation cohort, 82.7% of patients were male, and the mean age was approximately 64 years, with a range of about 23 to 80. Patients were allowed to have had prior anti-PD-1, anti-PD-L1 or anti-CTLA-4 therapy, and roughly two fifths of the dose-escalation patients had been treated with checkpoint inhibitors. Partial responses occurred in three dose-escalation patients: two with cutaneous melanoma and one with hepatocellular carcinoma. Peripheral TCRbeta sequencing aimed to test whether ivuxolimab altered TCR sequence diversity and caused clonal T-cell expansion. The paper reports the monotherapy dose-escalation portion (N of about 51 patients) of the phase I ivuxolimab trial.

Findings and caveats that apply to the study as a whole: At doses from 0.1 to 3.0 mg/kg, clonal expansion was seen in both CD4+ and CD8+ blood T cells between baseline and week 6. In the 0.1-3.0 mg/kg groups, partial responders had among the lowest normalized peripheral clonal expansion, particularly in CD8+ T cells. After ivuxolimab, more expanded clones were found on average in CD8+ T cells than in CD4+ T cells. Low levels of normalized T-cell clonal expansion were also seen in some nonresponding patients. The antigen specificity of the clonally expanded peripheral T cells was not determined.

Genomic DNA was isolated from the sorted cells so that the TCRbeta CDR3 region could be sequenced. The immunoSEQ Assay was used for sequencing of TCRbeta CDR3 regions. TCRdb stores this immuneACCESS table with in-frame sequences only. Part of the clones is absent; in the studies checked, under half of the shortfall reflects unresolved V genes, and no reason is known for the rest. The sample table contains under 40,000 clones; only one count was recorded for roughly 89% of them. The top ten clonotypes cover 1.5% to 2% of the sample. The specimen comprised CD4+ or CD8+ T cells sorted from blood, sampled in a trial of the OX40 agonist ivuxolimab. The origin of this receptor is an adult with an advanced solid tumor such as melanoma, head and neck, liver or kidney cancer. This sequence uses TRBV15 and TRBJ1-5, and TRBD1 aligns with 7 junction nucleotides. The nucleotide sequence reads TGTGCCACCAGCGGGGACAGTTATAGCAATCAGCCCCAGCATTTT. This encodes CATSGDSYSNQPQHF. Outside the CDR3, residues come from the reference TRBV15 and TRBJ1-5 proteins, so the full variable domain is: DAMVIQNPRYQVTQFGKPVTLSCSQTLNHNVMYWYQQKSSQAPKLLFHYYDKDFNNEADTPDNFQSRRPNTSFCFLDIRSPGLGDTAMYLCATSGDSYSNQPQHFGDGTRLSIL.